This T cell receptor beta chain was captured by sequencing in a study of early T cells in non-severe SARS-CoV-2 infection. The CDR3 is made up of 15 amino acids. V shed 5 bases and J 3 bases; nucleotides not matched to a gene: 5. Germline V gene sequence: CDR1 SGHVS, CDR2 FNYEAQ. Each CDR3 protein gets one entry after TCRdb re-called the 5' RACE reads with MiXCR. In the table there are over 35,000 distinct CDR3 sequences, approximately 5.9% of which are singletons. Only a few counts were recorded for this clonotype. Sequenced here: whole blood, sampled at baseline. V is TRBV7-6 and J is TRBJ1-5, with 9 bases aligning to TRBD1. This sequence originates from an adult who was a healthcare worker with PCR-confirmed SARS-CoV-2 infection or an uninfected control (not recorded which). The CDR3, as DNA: TGTGCCAGCAGCCAGGGGACAGGGTACAATCAGCCCCAGCATTTT. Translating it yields CASSQGTGYNQPQHF.